Detailed here is one T cell receptor beta chain. No antigen is known for it. The protocol was immunoSEQ multiplex PCR, while the TCRdb copy is restricted to in-frame clones and leaves out a portion. The sample records around 270,000 clones, about 83% being singletons. The treatment here: around 19 received Ad26.COV2.S at low or high dose, single or two shots; about 5 received placebo; per-sample allocation not given. Day 63 after the first vaccine or placebo injection was the time point for sampling. This specimen belongs to a study of Ad26.COV2.S vaccination and SARS-CoV-2 variants. Study-wide background: Intramuscular Ad26.COV2.S doses were given once or twice, 56 days apart.

Whole-study findings and limits: Analyses that measured TCR breadth and depth may have underestimated total T cell responses. People who got the vaccine had more spike-specific TCR breadth than people who got placebo. Reported post-vaccination CD8+ and CD4+ T cell responses to spike showed substantial breadth.

Source: peripheral blood, taken in a trial of Ad26.COV2.S vaccine versus placebo. The TCR comes from a person between 18 and 65 years old who received the Ad26.COV2.S COVID-19 vaccine or a placebo.

The CDR3 DNA sequence: TGTGCCAGCAGTTACGCCGCGGGGGGGCCCTACGAGCAGTACTTC. This codes for CASSYAAGGPYEQYF. The chain couples TRBV6-2 or TRBV6-3 to TRBJ2-7, with TRBD2 matching over 9 bases. V shed 2 bases, J shed 2 bases, and the junction held 4 bases outside the gene matches. Germline assignment: CDR1 MNHEY and CDR2 SVGEGT. This CDR3 has 15 amino acids.